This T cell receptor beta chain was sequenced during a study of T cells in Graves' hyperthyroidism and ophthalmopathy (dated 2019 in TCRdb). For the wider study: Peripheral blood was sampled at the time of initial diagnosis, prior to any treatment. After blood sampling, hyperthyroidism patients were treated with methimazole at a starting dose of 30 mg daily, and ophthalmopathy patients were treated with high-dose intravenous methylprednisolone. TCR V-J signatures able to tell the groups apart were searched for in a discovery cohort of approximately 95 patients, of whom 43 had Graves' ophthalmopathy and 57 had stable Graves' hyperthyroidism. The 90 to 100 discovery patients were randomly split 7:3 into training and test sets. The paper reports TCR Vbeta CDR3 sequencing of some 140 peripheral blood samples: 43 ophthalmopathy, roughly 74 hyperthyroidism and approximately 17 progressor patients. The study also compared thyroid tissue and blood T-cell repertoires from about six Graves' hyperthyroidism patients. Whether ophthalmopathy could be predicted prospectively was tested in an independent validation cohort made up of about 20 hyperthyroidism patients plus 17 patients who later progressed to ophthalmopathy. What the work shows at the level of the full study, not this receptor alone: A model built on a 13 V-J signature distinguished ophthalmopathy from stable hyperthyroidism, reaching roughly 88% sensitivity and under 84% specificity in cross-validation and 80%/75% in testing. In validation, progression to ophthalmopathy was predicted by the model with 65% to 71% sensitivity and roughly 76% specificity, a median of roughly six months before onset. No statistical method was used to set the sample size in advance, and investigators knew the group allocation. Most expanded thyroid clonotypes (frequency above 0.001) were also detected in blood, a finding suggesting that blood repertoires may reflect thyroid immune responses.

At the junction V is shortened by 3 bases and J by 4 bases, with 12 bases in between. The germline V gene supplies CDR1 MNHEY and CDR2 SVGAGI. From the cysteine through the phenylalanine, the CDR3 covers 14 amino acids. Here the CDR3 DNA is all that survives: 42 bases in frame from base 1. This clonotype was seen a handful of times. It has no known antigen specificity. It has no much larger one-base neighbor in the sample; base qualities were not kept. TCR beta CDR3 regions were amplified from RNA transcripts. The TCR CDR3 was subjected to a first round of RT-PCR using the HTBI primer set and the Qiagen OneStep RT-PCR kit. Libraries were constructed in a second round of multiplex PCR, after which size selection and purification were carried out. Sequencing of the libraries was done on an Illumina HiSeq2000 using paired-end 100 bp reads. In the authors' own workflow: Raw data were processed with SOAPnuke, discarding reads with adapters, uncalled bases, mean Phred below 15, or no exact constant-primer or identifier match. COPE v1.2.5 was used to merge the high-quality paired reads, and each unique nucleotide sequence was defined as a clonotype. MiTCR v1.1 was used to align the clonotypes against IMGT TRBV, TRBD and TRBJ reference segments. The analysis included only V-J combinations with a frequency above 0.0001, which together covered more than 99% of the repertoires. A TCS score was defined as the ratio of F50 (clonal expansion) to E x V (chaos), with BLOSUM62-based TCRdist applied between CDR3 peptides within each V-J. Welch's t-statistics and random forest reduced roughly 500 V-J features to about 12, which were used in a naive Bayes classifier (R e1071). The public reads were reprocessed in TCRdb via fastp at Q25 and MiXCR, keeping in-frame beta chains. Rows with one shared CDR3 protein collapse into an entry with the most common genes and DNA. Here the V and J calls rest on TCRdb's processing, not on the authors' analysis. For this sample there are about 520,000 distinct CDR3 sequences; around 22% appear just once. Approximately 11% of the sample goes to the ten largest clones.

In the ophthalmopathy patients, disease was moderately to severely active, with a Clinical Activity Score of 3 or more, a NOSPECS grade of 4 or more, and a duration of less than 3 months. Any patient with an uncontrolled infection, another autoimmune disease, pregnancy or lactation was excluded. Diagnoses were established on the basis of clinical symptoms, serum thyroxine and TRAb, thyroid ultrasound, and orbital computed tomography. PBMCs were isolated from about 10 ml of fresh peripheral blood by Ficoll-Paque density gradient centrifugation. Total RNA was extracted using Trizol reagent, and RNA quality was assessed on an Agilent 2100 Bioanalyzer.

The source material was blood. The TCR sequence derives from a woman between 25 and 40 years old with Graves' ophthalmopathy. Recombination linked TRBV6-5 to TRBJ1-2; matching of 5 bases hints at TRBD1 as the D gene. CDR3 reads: CASSYSDSSYGYTF. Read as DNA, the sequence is TGTGCCAGCAGTTATTCTGACAGCAGCTATGGCTACACCTTC.